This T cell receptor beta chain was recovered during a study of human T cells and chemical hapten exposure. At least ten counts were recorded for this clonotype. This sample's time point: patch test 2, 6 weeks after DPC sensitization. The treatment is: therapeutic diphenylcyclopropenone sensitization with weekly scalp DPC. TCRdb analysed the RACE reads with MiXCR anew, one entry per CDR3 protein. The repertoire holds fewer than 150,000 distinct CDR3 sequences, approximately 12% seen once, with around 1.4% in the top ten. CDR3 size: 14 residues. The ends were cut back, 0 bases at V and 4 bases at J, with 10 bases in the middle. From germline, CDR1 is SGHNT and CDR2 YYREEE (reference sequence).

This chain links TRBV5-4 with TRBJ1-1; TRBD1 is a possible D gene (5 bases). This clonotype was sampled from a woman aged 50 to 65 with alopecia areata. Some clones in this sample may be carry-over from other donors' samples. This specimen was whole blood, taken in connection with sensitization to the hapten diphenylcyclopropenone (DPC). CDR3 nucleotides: TGTGCCAGCAGCTTGGCACGGGGGGGCACTGAAGCTTTCTTT. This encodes CASSLARGGTEAFF.